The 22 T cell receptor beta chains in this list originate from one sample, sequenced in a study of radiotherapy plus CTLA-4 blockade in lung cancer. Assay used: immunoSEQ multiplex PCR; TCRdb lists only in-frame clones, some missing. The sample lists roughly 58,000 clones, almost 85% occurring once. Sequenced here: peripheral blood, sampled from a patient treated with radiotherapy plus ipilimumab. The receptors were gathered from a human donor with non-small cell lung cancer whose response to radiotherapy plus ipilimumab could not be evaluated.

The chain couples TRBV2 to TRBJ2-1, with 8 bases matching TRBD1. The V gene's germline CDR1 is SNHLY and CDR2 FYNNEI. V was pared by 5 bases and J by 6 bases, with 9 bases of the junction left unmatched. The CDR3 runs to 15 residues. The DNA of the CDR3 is TGTGCCAGCAGTCTGGACAGGGTTATGGGCAATGAGCAGTTCTTC. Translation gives CASSLDRVMGNEQFF.

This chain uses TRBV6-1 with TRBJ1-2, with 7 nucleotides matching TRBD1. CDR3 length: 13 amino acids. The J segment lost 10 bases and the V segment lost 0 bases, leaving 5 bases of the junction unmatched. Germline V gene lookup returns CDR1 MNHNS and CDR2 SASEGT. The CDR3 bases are TGTGCCAGCAGTGAAGCTGTGGACAGGTCCTACACCTTC. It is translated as CASSEAVDRSYTF.

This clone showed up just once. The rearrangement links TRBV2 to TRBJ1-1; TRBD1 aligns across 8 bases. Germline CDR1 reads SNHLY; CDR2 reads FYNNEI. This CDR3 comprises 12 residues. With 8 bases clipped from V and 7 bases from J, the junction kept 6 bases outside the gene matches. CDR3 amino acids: CASGGQANEAFF. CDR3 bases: TGTGCCAGCGGGGGACAGGCCAATGAAGCTTTCTTT.

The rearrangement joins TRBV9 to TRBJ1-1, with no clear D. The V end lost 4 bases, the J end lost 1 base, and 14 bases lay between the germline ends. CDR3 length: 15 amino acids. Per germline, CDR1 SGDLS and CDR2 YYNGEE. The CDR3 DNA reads TGTGCCAGCAGCCCTCGAGTTGATTCGAACACTGAAGCTTTCTTT. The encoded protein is CASSPRVDSNTEAFF.

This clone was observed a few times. CDR3 region: CASSEAAGGSYNEQFF. The DNA for the CDR3 is TGTGCCAGCAGTGAAGCTGCGGGAGGCTCCTACAATGAGCAGTTCTTC. V and J are TRBV6-1 and TRBJ2-1; TRBD2 matches 8 bases. Germline V gives CDR1 MNHNS, CDR2 SASEGT. Germline trimming cut 0 bases from V and 0 bases from J; bases unmatched to any gene: 1. The CDR3 totals 16 residues.

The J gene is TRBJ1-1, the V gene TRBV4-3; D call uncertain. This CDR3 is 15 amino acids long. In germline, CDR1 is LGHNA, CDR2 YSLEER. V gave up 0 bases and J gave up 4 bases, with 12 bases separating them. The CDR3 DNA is TGCGCCAGCAGCCAAGAAAGTCGACGGGGCACTGAAGCTTTCTTT. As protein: CASSQESRRGTEAFF.

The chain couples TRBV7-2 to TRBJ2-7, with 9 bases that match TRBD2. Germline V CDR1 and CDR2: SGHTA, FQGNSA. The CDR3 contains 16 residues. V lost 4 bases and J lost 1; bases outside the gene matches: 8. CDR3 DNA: TGTGCCAGCAGCTCCTCTGGGCGGGGGGGATCCTACGAGCAGTACTTC. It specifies CASSSSGRGGSYEQYF. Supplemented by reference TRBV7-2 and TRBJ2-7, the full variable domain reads GAGVSQSPSNKVTEKGKDVELRCDPISGHTALYWYRQSLGQGLEFLIYFQGNSAPDKSGLPSDRFSAERTGGSVSTLTIQRTQQEDSAVYLCASSSSGRGGSYEQYFGPGTRLTVT.

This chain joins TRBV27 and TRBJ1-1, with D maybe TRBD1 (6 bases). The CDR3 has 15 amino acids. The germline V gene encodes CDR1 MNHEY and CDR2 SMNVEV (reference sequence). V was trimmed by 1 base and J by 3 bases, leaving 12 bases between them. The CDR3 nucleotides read TGTGCCAGCAGTTTATTTGGGGGCTCTGACACTGAAGCTTTCTTT. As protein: CASSLFGGSDTEAFF.

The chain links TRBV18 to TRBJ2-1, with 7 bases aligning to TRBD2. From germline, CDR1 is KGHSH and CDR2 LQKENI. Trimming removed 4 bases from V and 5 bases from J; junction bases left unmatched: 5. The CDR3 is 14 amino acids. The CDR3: CASSRSGDHNEQFF. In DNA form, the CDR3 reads TGTGCCAGCTCACGGAGCGGGGACCACAATGAGCAGTTCTTC. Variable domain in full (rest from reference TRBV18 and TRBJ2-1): NAGVMQNPRHLVRRRGQEARLRCSPMKGHSHVYWYRQLPEEGLKFMVYLQKENIIDESGMPKERFSAEFPKEGPSILRIQQVVRGDSAAYFCASSRSGDHNEQFFGPGTRLTVL.

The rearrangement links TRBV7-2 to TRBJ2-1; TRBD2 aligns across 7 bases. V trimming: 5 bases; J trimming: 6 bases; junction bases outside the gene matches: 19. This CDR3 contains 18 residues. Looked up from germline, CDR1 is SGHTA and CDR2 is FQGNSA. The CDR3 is CASSPLRGGGAFSNEQFF. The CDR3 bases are TGTGCCAGCAGCCCTTTGCGAGGCGGGGGAGCATTCAGCAATGAGCAGTTCTTC.

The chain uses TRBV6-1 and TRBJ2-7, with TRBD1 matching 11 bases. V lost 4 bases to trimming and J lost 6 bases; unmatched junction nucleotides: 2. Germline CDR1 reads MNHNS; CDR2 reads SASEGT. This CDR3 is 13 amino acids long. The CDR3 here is CASSGGTGGEQYF. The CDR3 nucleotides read TGTGCCAGCAGTGGGGGGACAGGGGGCGAGCAGTACTTC.

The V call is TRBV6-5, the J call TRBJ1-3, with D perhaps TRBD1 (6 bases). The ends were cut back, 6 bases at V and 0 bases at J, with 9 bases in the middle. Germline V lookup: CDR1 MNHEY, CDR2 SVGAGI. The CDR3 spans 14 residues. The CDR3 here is CASREDSSGNTIYF. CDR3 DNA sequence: TGTGCCAGCAGGGAGGACAGCTCTGGAAACACCATATATTTT.

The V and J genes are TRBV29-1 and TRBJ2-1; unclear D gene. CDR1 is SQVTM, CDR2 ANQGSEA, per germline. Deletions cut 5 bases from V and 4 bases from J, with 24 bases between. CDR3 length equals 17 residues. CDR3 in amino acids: CSVLGLWSVKRYNEQFF. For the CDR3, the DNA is TGCAGCGTTCTCGGCCTATGGAGCGTTAAGAGATACAATGAGCAGTTCTTC.

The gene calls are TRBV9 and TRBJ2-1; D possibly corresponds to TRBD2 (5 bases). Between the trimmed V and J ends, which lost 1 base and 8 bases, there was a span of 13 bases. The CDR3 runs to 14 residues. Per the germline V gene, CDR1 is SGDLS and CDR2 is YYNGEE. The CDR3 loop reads CASSVPDFPDEQFF. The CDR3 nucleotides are TGTGCCAGCAGCGTACCGGACTTCCCTGATGAGCAGTTCTTC.

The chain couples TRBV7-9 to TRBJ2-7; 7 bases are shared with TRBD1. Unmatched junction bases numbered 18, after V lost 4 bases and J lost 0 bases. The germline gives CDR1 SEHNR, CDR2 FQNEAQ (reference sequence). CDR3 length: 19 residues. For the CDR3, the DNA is TGTGCCAGCAGCTCCCCATCACGAAGACAGGGCTCGAGCTCCTACGAGCAGTACTTC. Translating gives CASSSPSRRQGSSSYEQYF.

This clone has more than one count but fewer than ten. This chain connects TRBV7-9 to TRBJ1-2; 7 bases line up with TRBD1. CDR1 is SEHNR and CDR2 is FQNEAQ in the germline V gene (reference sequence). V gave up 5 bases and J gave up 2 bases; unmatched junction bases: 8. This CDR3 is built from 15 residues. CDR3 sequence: CASSSRDSFNYGYTF. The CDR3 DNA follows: TGTGCCAGCAGCAGCCGGGACAGCTTCAACTATGGCTACACCTTC.

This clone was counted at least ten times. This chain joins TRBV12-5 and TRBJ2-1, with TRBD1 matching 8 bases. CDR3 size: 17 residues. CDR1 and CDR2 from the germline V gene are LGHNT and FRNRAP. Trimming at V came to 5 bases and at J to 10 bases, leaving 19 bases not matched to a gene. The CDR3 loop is CASGQVPGTGELREQFF. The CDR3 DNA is TGTGCTAGTGGTCAGGTCCCCGGGACAGGAGAGCTTAGGGAGCAGTTCTTC.

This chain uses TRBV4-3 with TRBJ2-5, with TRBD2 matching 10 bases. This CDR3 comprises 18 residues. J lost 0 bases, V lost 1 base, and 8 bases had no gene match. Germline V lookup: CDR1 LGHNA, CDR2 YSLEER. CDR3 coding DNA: TGCGCCAGCAGCCAAGGGTCTTTAGCGGGAGGCCACCAAGAGACCCAGTACTTC. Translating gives CASSQGSLAGGHQETQYF.

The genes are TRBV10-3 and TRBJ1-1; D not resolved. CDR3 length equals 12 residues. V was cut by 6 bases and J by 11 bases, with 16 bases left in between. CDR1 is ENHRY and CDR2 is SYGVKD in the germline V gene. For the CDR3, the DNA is TGTGCCATCAGCCCCCCGGGAGGTTGGGCTTTCTTT. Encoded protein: CAISPPGGWAFF.

The DNA of the CDR3 is TGCAGCGTCCGGGTCAGGGAAGGGGCCTCGAACACTGAAGCTTTCTTT. It specifies CSVRVREGASNTEAFF. V and J are TRBV29-1 and TRBJ1-1; possible D gene TRBD1, 5 bases. CDR3 length: 16 residues. Germline CDR1 SQVTM, CDR2 ANQGSEA. V was cut by 6 bases and J by 1 base, with 21 bases left in between.

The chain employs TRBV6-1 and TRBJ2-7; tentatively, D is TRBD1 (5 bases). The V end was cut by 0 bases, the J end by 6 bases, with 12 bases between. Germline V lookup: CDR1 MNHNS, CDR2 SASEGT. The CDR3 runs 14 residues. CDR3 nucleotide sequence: TGTGCCAGCAGTGAAGCAGTTGGCAGGGCCGAGCAGTACTTC. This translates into CASSEAVGRAEQYF.

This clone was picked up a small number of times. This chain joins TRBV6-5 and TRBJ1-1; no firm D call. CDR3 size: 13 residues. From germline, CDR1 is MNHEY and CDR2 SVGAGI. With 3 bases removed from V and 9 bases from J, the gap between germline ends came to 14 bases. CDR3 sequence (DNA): TGTGCCAGCAGTTATGTCAGTACGGGGAAAGCTTTCTTT. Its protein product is CASSYVSTGKAFF.